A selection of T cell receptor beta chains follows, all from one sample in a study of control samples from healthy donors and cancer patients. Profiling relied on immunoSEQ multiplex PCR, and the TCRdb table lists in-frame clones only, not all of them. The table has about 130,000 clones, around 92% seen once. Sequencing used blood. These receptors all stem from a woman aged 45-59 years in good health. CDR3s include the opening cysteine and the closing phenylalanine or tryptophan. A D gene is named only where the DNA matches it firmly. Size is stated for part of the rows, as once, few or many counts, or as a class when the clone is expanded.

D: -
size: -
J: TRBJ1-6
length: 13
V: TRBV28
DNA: TGTGCCAGCCTTCTCGGTGGTAATTCACCCCTCCACTTT
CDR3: CASLLGGNSPLHF

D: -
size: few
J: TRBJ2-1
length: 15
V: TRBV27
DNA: TGTGCCAGCAGCGATTTAGGGGGGGCTAACAATGAGCAGTTCTTC
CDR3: CASSDLGGANNEQFF

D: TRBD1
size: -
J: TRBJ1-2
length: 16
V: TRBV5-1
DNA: TGCGCCAGCAGCTTGGTTGGGACAGCGAATACCTATGGCTACACCTTC
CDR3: CASSLVGTANTYGYTF

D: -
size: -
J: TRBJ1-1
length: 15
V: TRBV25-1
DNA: TGTGCCAGCAGTGAAAGTGGCAGGGGAAACACTGAAGCTTTCTTT
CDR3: CASSESGRGNTEAFF

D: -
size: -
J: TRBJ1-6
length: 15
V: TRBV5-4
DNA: TGTGCCAGCAGCCGGAAAGAACAGGGAAATTCACCCCTCCACTTT
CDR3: CASSRKEQGNSPLHF

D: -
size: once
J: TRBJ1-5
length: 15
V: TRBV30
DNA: TGTGCCTGGAGTCCCGGGACTAGGGCAGCTCAGCCCCAGCATTTT
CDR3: CAWSPGTRAAQPQHF

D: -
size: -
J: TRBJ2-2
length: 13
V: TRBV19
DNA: TGTGCCAGTAGTATAGGGAGCACCGGGGAGCTGTTTTTT
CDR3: CASSIGSTGELFF

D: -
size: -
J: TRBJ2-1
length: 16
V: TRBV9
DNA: TGTGCCAGCAGCGGGGGGACGGCACGCTCCTACAATGAGCAGTTCTTC
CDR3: CASSGGTARSYNEQFF

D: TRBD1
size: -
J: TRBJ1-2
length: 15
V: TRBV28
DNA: TGTGCCAGCAGTTACCCGGGACAGGGAGGCTATGGCTACACCTTC
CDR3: CASSYPGQGGYGYTF

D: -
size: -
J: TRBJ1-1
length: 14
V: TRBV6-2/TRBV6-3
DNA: TGTGCCAGCAGTTACTCATTTTACGTGATCAAAGCTTTCTTT
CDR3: CASSYSFYVIKAFF

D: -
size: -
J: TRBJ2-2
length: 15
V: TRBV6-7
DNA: TGTGCCAGTTGCCATCTCGGGTCAGACACCGGGGAGCTGTTTTTT
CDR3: CASCHLGSDTGELFF

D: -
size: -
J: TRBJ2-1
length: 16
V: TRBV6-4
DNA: TGTGCCAGCAGTGACTCGGAGGGAGGAGGTTTGGGTGAGCAGTTCTTC
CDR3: CASSDSEGGGLGEQFF

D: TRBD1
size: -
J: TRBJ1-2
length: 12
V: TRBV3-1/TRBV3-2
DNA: TGTGCCAGCACACCAGGGGGCTATGGCTACACCTTC
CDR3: CASTPGGYGYTF

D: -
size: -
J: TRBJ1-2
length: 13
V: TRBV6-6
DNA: TGTGCCAGCACTGCAATTGGGGGACGGGCGCAGCCCTTC
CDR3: CASTAIGGRAQPF

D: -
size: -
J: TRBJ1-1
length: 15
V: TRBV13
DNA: TGTGCCAGCAGCCCCCCGTTGTCTAGGAACACTGAAGCTTTCTTT
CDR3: CASSPPLSRNTEAFF

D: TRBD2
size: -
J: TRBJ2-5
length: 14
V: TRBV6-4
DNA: TGTGCCAGCAGTCCCTCGACTAGCGTGAAGACCCAGTACTTC
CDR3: CASSPSTSVKTQYF

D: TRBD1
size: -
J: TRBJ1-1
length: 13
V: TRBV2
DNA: TGTGCCAGCAGGGGACAGCCGAACACTGAAGCTTTCTTT
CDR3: CASRGQPNTEAFF

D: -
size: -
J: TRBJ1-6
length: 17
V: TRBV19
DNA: TGTGCCAGTAGTATCCCCGGACCGAGCTCCTATAATTCACCCCTCCACTTT
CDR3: CASSIPGPSSYNSPLHF

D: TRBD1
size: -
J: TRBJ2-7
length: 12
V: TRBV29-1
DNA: TGCAGCGGTCGGCAGGGGGCTGACGAGCAGTACTTC
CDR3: CSGRQGADEQYF

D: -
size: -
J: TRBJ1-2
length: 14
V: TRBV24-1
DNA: TGTGCCACCAGTGATTCGGACACTTACTATGGCTACACCTTC
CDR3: CATSDSDTYYGYTF

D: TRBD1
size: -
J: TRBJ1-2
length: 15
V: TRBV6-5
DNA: TGTGCCAGCAGCGGAACAGGGGGATTTAACTATGGCTACACCTTC
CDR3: CASSGTGGFNYGYTF

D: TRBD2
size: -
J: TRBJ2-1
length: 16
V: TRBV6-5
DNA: TGTGCCAGCAGTTACACCTGGACTAGCGGGAGTAATGAGCAGTTCTTC
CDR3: CASSYTWTSGSNEQFF

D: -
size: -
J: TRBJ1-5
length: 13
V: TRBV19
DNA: TGTGCCAGTAGCAGATGGGAAAATCAGCCCCAGCATTTT
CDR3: CASSRWENQPQHF

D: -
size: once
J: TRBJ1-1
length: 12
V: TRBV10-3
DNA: TGTGCCACCCGTCAGGAGAACACTGAAGCTTTCTTT
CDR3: CATRQENTEAFF

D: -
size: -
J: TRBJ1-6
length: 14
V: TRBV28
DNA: TGTGCCAGCAGTTTGACCAGGGGCAATTCACCCCTCCACTTT
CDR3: CASSLTRGNSPLHF

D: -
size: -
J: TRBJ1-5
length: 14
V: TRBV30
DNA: TGTGCCTGGAGTAAGGCAGGGGGCAATCAGCCCCAGCATTTT
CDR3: CAWSKAGGNQPQHF

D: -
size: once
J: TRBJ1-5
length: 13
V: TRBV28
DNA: TGTGCCAGCACCCCTCAACGGGGACAGCCCCAGCATTTT
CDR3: CASTPQRGQPQHF

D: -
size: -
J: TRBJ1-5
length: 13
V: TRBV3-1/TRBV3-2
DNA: TGTGCCAGCAGCCAAGATCTCCGTCAGCCCCAGCATTTT
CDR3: CASSQDLRQPQHF

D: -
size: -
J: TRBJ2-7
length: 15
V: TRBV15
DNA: TGTGCCACCAGCAGGGAACAGACAGCCTCCTACGAGCAGTACTTC
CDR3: CATSREQTASYEQYF

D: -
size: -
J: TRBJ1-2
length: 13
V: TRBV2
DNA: TGTGCCAGCACGAGGCTTCCACGGGTGGGCTACACCTTC
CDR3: CASTRLPRVGYTF

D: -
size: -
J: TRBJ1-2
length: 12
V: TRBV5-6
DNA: TGTGCCAGCCCAATCGGTCGAGATGGCTACACCTTC
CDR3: CASPIGRDGYTF

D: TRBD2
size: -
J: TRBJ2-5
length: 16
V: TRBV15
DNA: TGTGCCACCAGCAGAGATCTCTGGACTAGCGGAGAGACCCAGTACTTC
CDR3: CATSRDLWTSGETQYF

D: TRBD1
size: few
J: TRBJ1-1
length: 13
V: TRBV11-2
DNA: TGTGCCAGCAGCCTTGGACAGGGCACTGAAGCTTTCTTT
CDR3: CASSLGQGTEAFF

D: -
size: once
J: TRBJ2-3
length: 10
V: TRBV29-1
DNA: TGCAGCGTGAATGGAGATACGCAGTATTTT
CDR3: CSVNGDTQYF

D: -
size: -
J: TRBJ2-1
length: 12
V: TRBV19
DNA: TGTGCCAGTACTGCTCCGAACAATGAGCAGTTCTTC
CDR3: CASTAPNNEQFF

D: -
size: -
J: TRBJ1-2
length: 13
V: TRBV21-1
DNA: TGTGCCAGCACAGGATGGGGGGTAGATGGCTACACCTTC
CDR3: CASTGWGVDGYTF

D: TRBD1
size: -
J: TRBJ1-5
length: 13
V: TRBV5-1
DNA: TGCGCCAGCAGCCTAGGGACAGGGGGGCCCCAGCATTTT
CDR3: CASSLGTGGPQHF

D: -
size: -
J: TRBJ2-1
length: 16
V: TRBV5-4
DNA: TGTGCCAGCAGCCTGTGGACTCCTTACTCCTACAATGAGCAGTTCTTC
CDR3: CASSLWTPYSYNEQFF

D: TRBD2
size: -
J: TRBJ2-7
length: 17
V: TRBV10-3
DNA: TGTGCCATCAGTGACGTGGATAGCGGGAGATTAGGGAACGAGCAGTACTTC
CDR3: CAISDVDSGRLGNEQYF

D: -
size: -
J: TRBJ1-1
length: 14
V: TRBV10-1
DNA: TGCGCCAGCAGTGAGACCCAGGGGAACACTGAAGCTTTCTTT
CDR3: CASSETQGNTEAFF

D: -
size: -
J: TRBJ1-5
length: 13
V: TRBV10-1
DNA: TGCGCCAGCAGTGAACAGGGCAATCAGCCCCAGCATTTT
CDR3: CASSEQGNQPQHF

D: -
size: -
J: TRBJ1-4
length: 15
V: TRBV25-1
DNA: TGTGCCAGCAGTGAATCTCCGGCAACTAATGAAAAACTGTTTTTT
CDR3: CASSESPATNEKLFF

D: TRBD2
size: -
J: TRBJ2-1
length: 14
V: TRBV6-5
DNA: TGTGCCAGCAGGGCGGGACTAGCGGGAGATGAGCAGTTCTTC
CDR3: CASRAGLAGDEQFF

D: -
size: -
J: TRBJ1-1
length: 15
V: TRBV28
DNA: TGTGCCAGCAGCGCCACCGGGACGGGGAACACTGAAGCTTTCTTT
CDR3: CASSATGTGNTEAFF

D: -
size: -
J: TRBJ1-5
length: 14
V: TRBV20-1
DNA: TGCAGTGCTAGTCAGCAGGGCTATAGTCAGCCCCAGCATTTT
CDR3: CSASQQGYSQPQHF

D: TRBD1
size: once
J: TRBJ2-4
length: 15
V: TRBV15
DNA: TGTGCCACCAGGGCGGACAGGGGGCCGGGAAACATTCAGTACTTC
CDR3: CATRADRGPGNIQYF

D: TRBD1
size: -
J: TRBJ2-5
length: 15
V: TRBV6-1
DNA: TGTGCCAGCAGTGAAGGAGGACAGGGGGCCGAGACCCAGTACTTC
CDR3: CASSEGGQGAETQYF

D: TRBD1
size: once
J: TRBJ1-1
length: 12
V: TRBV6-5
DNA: TGTGCCAGCAGTTTCCGACAGGGGTCTGCTTTCTTT
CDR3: CASSFRQGSAFF

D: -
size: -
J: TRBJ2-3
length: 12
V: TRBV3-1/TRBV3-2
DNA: TGTGCCAGCAGCCAAGGCACAGATACGCAGTATTTT
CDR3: CASSQGTDTQYF

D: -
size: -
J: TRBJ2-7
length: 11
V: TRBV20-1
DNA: TGCAGTGCTAGAGATGTCCACGAGCAGTACTTC
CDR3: CSARDVHEQYF

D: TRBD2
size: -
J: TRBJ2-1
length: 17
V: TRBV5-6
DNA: TGTGCCAGCAGCCCCGGGGGGGGGTGGACCGGGATTGTTGAGCAGTTCTTC
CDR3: CASSPGGGWTGIVEQFF

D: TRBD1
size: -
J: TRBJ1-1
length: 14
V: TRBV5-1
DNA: TGCGCCAGCAGCCCGGGACAGACAAACACTGAAGCTTTCTTT
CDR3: CASSPGQTNTEAFF

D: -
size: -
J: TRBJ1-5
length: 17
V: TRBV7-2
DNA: TGTGCCAGCAGCACCACCCGGAATTGGGGGGTCAATCAGCCCCAGCATTTT
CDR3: CASSTTRNWGVNQPQHF

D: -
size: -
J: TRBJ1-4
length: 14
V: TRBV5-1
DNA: TGCGCCAGCAGCCCAGGTCCCGGGAGGGAAAAACTGTTTTTT
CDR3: CASSPGPGREKLFF

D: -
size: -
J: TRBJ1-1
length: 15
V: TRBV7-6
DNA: TGTGCCAGCAGCTTATTTCTTGGGATGAACACTGAAGCTTTCTTT
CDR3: CASSLFLGMNTEAFF

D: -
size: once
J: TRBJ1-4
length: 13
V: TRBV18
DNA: TGTGCCAGCTCACGGAGTATTAATGAAAAACTGTTTTTT
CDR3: CASSRSINEKLFF

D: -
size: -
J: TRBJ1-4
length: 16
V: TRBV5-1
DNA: TGCGCCAGCAGCAGGTCCGGACCCCCGGCGGGTGAAAAACTGTTTTTT
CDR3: CASSRSGPPAGEKLFF

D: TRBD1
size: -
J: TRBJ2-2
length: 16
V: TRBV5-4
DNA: TGTGCCAGCAGCCGGGACAGGGGGATTGGGACCGGGGAGCTGTTTTTT
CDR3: CASSRDRGIGTGELFF

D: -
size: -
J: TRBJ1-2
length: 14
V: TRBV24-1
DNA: TGTGCCACCAGTGGAAAGACACGTAACTATGGCTACACCTTC
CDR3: CATSGKTRNYGYTF

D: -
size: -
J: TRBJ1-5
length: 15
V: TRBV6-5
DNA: TGTGCCAGCAGTTACTCTGGCAGGGTAAATCAGCCCCAGCATTTT
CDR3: CASSYSGRVNQPQHF